Below are 30 T cell receptor beta chains sequenced from a single sample in a study of identical twins. MiXCR, run by TCRdb on the 5' RACE reads, gives a single entry per CDR3 protein. The sample records about 530,000 distinct CDR3 sequences, 20% to 25% being singletons. These data also formed part of another study, on yellow fever vaccine responses in identical twins.

What was sequenced was CD4+ T cells sorted from blood. These receptors all come from a woman younger than 35 in good health.

V is TRBV6-2 or TRBV6-3 and J is TRBJ1-6; the match to TRBD1 covers 9 bases. After removal of 6 bases from V and 7 bases from J, the junction contained 7 bases not matched to a gene. The CDR3 covers 15 residues. From germline, CDR1 is MNHEY and CDR2 SVGEGT. CDR3 sequence reads: CASSLRDRDNSPLHF. CDR3 coding DNA: TGTGCCAGCAGCCTCCGGGACAGGGACAATTCACCCCTCCACTTT.

The chain combines TRBV20-1 with TRBJ2-3; TRBD2 aligns across 13 bases. V shed 0 bases, J shed 1 base, and the junction held 4 bases outside the gene matches. The CDR3 runs 17 residues. Germline-derived CDR1 and CDR2 are DFQATT and SNEGSKA (reference sequence). The CDR3 protein is CSARELAGGPGTDTQYF. The CDR3 DNA is TGCAGTGCTAGAGAACTAGCGGGAGGGCCTGGCACAGATACGCAGTATTTT.

The sample holds a few counts of this clonotype. In DNA form, the CDR3 reads TGCGCCTCACGGACAGGGCACAGCTCTGGGGCCAACGTCCTGACTTTC. Translating it yields CASRTGHSSGANVLTF. The chain carries TRBV5-1 and TRBJ2-6; 8 bases line up with TRBD1. This CDR3 region has 16 residues. V was clipped by 10 bases and J by 0 bases; unmatched bases: 9. Germline V CDR1 and CDR2: SGHRS, YFSETQ.

In this sample, this clonotype turned up a few times. The chain links TRBV12-3 or TRBV12-4 to TRBJ2-3, with a tentative D call TRBD2 (6 bases). Trimming stripped 1 base from V and 4 bases from J, with 12 bases between. The CDR3 extends over 15 amino acids. CDR3 residues: CASSLVRGGPDTQYF. Here the CDR3 DNA reads TGTGCCAGCAGTTTAGTCAGAGGAGGGCCAGATACGCAGTATTTT.

The rearrangement uses TRBV19 and TRBJ1-5; no clear D. This CDR3 region has 13 residues. Germline V gene sequence: CDR1 LNHDA, CDR2 SQIVND (reference sequence). Between the trimmed V and J ends, which lost 5 bases and 9 bases, there was a span of 14 bases. CDR3: CASSRSVLSPQHF. CDR3 DNA sequence: TGTGCCAGTAGTCGGTCAGTGCTTTCGCCCCAGCATTTT. Complete variable domain (other parts from reference TRBV19 and TRBJ1-5): DGGITQSPKYLFRKEGQNVTLSCEQNLNHDAMYWYRQDPGQGLRLIYYSQIVNDFQKGDIAEGYSVSREKKESFPLTVTSAQKNPTAFYLCASSRSVLSPQHFGDGTRLSIL.

The DNA of the CDR3 is TGTGCCAGCAGCTTAGACACGGTTGGGGCTCACCTCCACTTT. This translates into CASSLDTVGAHLHF. The chain has TRBV7-9 and TRBJ1-6, with D maybe TRBD1 (5 bases). Trimming removed 1 base at V and 15 bases at J, with 16 bases between. The germline V gene encodes CDR1 SEHNR and CDR2 FQNEAQ (reference sequence). The CDR3 covers 14 residues.

CDR3: CASSYREQQFF. In DNA, the CDR3 is TGTGCCAGCAGTTATCGGGAGCAGCAGTTCTTC. The chain uses TRBV5-6 and TRBJ2-1; possibly TRBD2 for D (6 bases). There are 11 residues in the CDR3. The germline CDR1 and CDR2 sequences are SGHDT and YYEEEE. V lost 5 bases to trimming and J lost 11 bases, with 11 bases between them.

CDR3 coding DNA: TGCGCCAGCAGCTTTCCGAACAACGTCCTGACTTTC. Its protein is CASSFPNNVLTF. This chain joins TRBV5-1 and TRBJ2-6; D remains ambiguous. The CDR3 extends over 12 amino acids. Per the germline V gene, CDR1 is SGHRS and CDR2 is YFSETQ. The V gene lost 2 bases and the J gene lost 9 bases, with 6 bases spanning the gap.

This chain uses TRBV5-1 with TRBJ2-1; possibly TRBD1 or TRBD2 for D (5 bases each). Per germline, CDR1 SGHRS and CDR2 YFSETQ. This CDR3 is built from 16 residues. V was clipped by 0 bases and J by 0 bases, with 10 bases between them. CDR3 loop: CASSLVGASSYNEQFF. CDR3 DNA: TGCGCCAGCAGCTTGGTCGGGGCCAGCTCCTACAATGAGCAGTTCTTC.

This clonotype was seen only a few times. The gene calls are TRBV5-1 and TRBJ1-5; 8 bases map to TRBD1. V dropped 5 bases and J dropped 1; count of bases not matched to a gene: 5. Per germline, CDR1 SGHRS and CDR2 YFSETQ. The CDR3 has 15 amino acids. The CDR3 is CASRSGGESNQPQHF. Here the CDR3 DNA reads TGCGCCAGCAGATCAGGGGGCGAGAGCAATCAGCCCCAGCATTTT. The full variable domain, rest sourced from reference TRBV5-1 and TRBJ1-5, is KAGVTQTPRYLIKTRGQQVTLSCSPISGHRSVSWYQQTPGQGLQFLFEYFSETQRNKGNFPGRFSGRQFSNSRSEMNVSTLELGDSALYLCASRSGGESNQPQHFGDGTRLSIL.

This clonotype was picked up many times. The J gene is TRBJ2-2, the V gene TRBV14; D remains unclear. CDR1 is SGHDN, CDR2 FVKESK, per germline. V was pared by 0 bases and J by 3 bases, with 5 bases between. This CDR3 is built from 14 residues. The CDR3 protein is CASSQDTYTGELFF. CDR3 DNA: TGTGCCAGCAGCCAAGACACCTACACCGGGGAGCTGTTTTTT.

This clonotype turned up a few times. The V and J genes are TRBV25-1 and TRBJ2-1, with D perhaps being TRBD1 or TRBD2 (5 bases each). The CDR3 sequence is 16 residues long. The V gene lost 6 bases and the J gene lost 2 bases, with 17 bases spanning the gap. Germline V gives CDR1 MGHDK, CDR2 SYGVNS. This CDR3 is CASSTTVGVPYNEQFF. DNA of the CDR3: TGTGCCAGCAGCACCACCGTGGGGGTACCCTACAATGAGCAGTTCTTC.

In its sample, this clonotype was seen a few times. Here the CDR3 omits its conserved ending phenylalanine or tryptophan, so a read error is the likely source. The DNA is left out, because the CDR3 cannot be placed on it with certainty; the CDR3 is given as TCRdb lists it. The chain combines TRBV7-3 with TRBJ2-1; the table's D call, TRBD1, has no DNA check behind it. Germline V gives CDR1 SGHTA, CDR2 FQGTGA. The CDR3 extends over 9 residues, inclusive of both ends. The CDR3 loop is CANPPGRTI.

The gene calls are TRBV11-1 and TRBJ1-1; 9 bases are a match to TRBD1. Trimming at V came to 2 bases and at J to 11 bases, leaving 21 bases not matched to a gene. Looked up from germline, CDR1 is SGHAT and CDR2 is FQDESV (reference sequence). This CDR3 contains 18 residues. For the CDR3, the DNA is TGTGCCAGCAGCTTATGGTTTGGTCTCGGGACAGGGCCACTTTACGCTTTCTTT. Translating gives CASSLWFGLGTGPLYAFF.

This rearrangement joins TRBV24-1 to TRBJ2-1; unclear D gene. Trimming took off 7 bases at V and 8 bases at J, with 11 bases between the two ends. The length of the CDR3 is 12 residues. Looked up from germline, CDR1 is KGHDR and CDR2 is SFDVKD. The CDR3 is CATRSRGDEQFF. The CDR3 nucleotides are TGTGCCACCAGGTCCCGTGGGGATGAGCAGTTCTTC.

There are many counts of this clonotype. V and J are TRBV5-1 and TRBJ2-5, with 9 bases aligning to TRBD1. Trimming at V came to 1 base and at J to 4 bases, leaving 2 bases not matched to a gene. CDR3 length: 14 amino acids. CDR1 and CDR2 from the germline V gene are SGHRS and YFSETQ. This CDR3 reads CASSLQDRGETQYF. CDR3 in DNA: TGCGCCAGCAGCTTGCAGGACAGGGGAGAGACCCAGTACTTC.

The chain joins TRBV28 to TRBJ1-1; D perhaps matches TRBD1 (5 bases). This CDR3 has 15 amino acids. Germline V CDR1 and CDR2: MDHEN, SYDVKM. V was cut by 3 bases and J by 8 bases, with 19 bases left in between. This CDR3 is CASSFVKGQGREAFF. In DNA, the CDR3 is TGTGCCAGCAGTTTCGTTAAAGGGCAGGGCAGGGAAGCTTTCTTT.

V and J are TRBV7-2 and TRBJ2-5; 8 bases are shared with TRBD2. CDR3 size: 16 residues. The V gene's germline CDR1 is SGHTA and CDR2 FQGNSA. The J segment lost 4 bases and the V segment lost 1 base, leaving 8 bases of the junction unmatched. Written as DNA, the CDR3 is TGTGCCAGCAGCTTAGTACGCGGACTAGCAGTAGAGACCCAGTACTTC. Encoded protein: CASSLVRGLAVETQYF.

V and J are TRBV10-3 and TRBJ2-7; TRBD2 matches at 15 bases. CDR1 and CDR2 (germline): ENHRY, SYGVKD. The CDR3 is made up of 15 amino acids. V trimming: 6 bases; J trimming: 1 base; junction bases outside the gene matches: 1. In DNA, the CDR3 is TGTGCCATCAGAGGGACTAGCGGGAGGTCCTACGAGCAGTACTTC. It yields the protein CAIRGTSGRSYEQYF.

The V call is TRBV12-5, the J call TRBJ2-1; no definite D call. CDR1 and CDR2 from the germline V gene are LGHNT and FRNRAP. The CDR3 totals 13 residues. Trimming removed 3 bases from V and 4 bases from J, with 7 bases in between. Here the CDR3 reads CASGLKVYNEQFF. CDR3 in DNA: TGTGCTAGTGGTTTAAAGGTATACAATGAGCAGTTCTTC.

The sample holds a few counts of this clonotype. V usage is TRBV6-2 or TRBV6-3 and J usage is TRBJ2-1, with 14 positions matching TRBD2. Looked up from germline, CDR1 is MNHEY and CDR2 is SVGEGT. The CDR3 runs 16 residues. The trim removed 5 bases at V and 7 bases at J, leaving 7 bases unmatched. CDR3 residues: CASSVGLAGVLNEQFF. In DNA, the CDR3 is TGTGCCAGCAGTGTGGGACTAGCGGGAGTCCTAAATGAGCAGTTCTTC.

This rearrangement joins TRBV7-8 to TRBJ2-3; TRBD2 matches at 10 bases. The ends lost 5 bases at V and 5 bases at J; junction bases unmatched: 4. This CDR3 has 14 residues. Germline V gene data show CDR1 as SGHVS and CDR2 as FQNEAQ. The CDR3 coding sequence is TGTGCCAGCAGCCCCAGACTAGCGGGAGATACGCAGTATTTT. It translates to CASSPRLAGDTQYF.

This chain uses TRBV15 with TRBJ2-1; TRBD1 agrees at 9 bases. The germline V gene has CDR1 LNHNV and CDR2 YYDKDF (reference sequence). The junction had 10 bases not matched to a gene; V was cut back by 2 bases and J by 14 bases. This CDR3 spans 14 amino acids. The DNA of the CDR3 is TGTGCCACCAGCAGAATGACAGGGGGGACGGCCAAGTTCTTC. It yields the protein CATSRMTGGTAKFF. The full variable domain, completed using reference TRBV15 and TRBJ2-1, is DAMVIQNPRYQVTQFGKPVTLSCSQTLNHNVMYWYQQKSSQAPKLLFHYYDKDFNNEADTPDNFQSRRPNTSFCFLDIRSPGLGDTAMYLCATSRMTGGTAKFFGPGTRLTVL.

CDR3 DNA sequence: TGTGCCAGCAGTTGGGGTGGGACCGGGACGACCGTCTCTGGAAACACCATATATTTT. Its translation is CASSWGGTGTTVSGNTIYF. This sequence joins TRBV11-2 and TRBJ1-3, with TRBD1 as a possible D gene (5 bases). V lost 6 bases to trimming and J lost 0 bases, with 24 bases between them. The CDR3 length is 19 residues. Germline CDR1 and CDR2: SGHAT and FQNNGV.

The CDR3 bases are TGTGCCAGCAGCGTAGGGACTAGCGAGGCCTACGAGCAGTACTTC. Protein product: CASSVGTSEAYEQYF. V usage is TRBV9 and J usage is TRBJ2-7; TRBD2 agrees at 9 bases. Losses at the gene ends were 0 bases for V and 2 bases for J; bases not matched to a gene: 3. This CDR3 comprises 15 residues. Germline CDR1 reads SGDLS; CDR2 reads YYNGEE.

This clonotype was recorded a few times. CDR3 bases: TGTGCCATCAGTGAGGCGTCTGAAGCTTTCTTT. Translating it yields CAISEASEAFF. This rearrangement joins TRBV10-3 to TRBJ1-1; D gene unclear. CDR3 size: 11 residues. Trimming stripped 2 bases from V and 6 bases from J, with 4 bases between. Germline V gene lookup returns CDR1 ENHRY and CDR2 SYGVKD.

V gene TRBV11-2 combines with J gene TRBJ2-5, with 12 bases matching TRBD2. Trimming took 2 bases from V and 7 from J; bases not matched to a gene: 11. Germline CDR1 and CDR2: SGHAT and FQNNGV. This CDR3 is 17 amino acids long. DNA of the CDR3: TGTGCCAGCAGCTTAACTAGCGGGGGGTCCCAGGGGTGGACCCAGTACTTC. Encoded protein: CASSLTSGGSQGWTQYF.

The V gene is TRBV20-1, the J gene TRBJ2-5, with D unclear. CDR3 length: 12 amino acids. Germline V gene lookup returns CDR1 DFQATT and CDR2 SNEGSKA (reference sequence). Trimming took 4 bases from V and 5 from J, leaving 11 bases between them. Here the CDR3 reads CSATSLRETQYF. The CDR3, as DNA: TGCAGTGCTACTAGTCTTCGGGAGACCCAGTACTTC.

This clonotype has a handful of counts. CDR3 nucleotides: TGCAGTGCTAGGACAGGGGATGGGGAGCCCCAGCATTTT. Its translation: CSARTGDGEPQHF. V usage is TRBV20-1 and J usage is TRBJ1-5; TRBD1 aligns across 8 bases. Germline-derived CDR1 and CDR2 are DFQATT and SNEGSKA (reference sequence). The trim removed 3 bases at V and 8 bases at J, leaving 6 bases unmatched. The CDR3 runs 13 residues.

The chain links TRBV20-1 to TRBJ1-1; weak D call: TRBD1 (6 bases). Per the germline V gene, CDR1 is DFQATT and CDR2 is SNEGSKA (reference sequence). V gave up 6 bases and J gave up 6 bases, with 17 bases separating them. CDR3 size: 13 residues. In DNA, the CDR3 is TGCAGTGCAACTCCAGGGGTCGAGGCTGAAGCTTTCTTT. Amino acids: CSATPGVEAEAFF.